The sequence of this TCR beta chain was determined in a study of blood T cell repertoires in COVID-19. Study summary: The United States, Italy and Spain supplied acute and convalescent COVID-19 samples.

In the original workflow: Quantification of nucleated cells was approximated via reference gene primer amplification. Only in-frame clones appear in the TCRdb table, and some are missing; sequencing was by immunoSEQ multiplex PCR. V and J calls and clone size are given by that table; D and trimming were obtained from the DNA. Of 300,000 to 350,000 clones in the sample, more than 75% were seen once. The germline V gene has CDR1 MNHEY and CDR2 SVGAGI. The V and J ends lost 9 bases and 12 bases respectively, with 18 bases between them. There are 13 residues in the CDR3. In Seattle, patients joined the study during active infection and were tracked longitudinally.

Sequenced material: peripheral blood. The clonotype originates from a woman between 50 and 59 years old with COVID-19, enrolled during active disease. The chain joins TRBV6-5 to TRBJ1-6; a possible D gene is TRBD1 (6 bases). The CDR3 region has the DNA TGTGCCAGTCAAACAGGGCCGGGCAGACCCCTCCACTTT. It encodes CASQTGPGRPLHF.